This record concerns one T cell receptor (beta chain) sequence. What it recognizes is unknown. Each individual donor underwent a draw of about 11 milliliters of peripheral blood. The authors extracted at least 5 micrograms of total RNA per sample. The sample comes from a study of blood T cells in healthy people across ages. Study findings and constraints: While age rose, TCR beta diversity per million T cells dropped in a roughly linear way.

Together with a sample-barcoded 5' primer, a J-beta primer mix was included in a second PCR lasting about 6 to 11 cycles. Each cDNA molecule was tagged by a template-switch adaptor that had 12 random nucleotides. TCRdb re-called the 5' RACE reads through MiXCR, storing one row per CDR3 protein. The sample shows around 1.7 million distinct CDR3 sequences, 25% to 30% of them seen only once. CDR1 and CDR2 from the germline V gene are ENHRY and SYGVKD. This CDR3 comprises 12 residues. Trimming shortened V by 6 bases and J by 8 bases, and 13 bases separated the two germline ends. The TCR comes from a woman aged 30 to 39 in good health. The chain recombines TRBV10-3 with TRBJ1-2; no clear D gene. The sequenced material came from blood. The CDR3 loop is CAISEGFPGYTF. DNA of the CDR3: TGTGCCATCAGCGAAGGCTTTCCCGGCTACACCTTC.